This T cell receptor (beta chain) is from a study of blood T cell repertoires in COVID-19. This CDR3 contains 17 residues. The J segment lost 7 bases and the V segment lost 2 bases, leaving 12 bases of the junction unmatched. Germline-derived CDR1 and CDR2 are SGHDT and YYEEEE. Profiling relied on immunoSEQ multiplex PCR, and the TCRdb table lists in-frame clones only, not all of them. The sample includes approximately 350,000 clones, around 90% of them seen just once. The sample comprised peripheral blood. V is TRBV5-6 and J is TRBJ2-5; TRBD2 matches at 12 bases. The sequence derives from a man between 35 and 55 years old with acute or convalescent COVID-19. CDR3 region: CASSFGGSSGGAGTQYF. CDR3 DNA sequence: TGTGCCAGCAGCTTTGGAGGTTCTAGCGGGGGGGCCGGGACCCAGTACTTC.